These 17 T cell receptor beta chains originate from one sample sequenced in a study of cytomegalovirus exposure and HLA in healthy donors (dated by TCRdb to 2016 to 2017). Library preparation employed the immunoSEQ multiplex PCR assay. The multiplex PCR relied on a mix of 60 forward primers for TCR Vbeta segments and 13 reverse primers for TCR Jbeta segments. Here the immuneACCESS table is served through TCRdb, limited to in-frame sequences with V and J called. Missing clones are a known gap in these copies; in checked studies unresolved V genes cover under half, and the rest lacks a known reason. This sample is represented by roughly 120,000 clones; over 60% of them were singletons. Just over 1% of the sample rests with the top ten. Sequencing was carried out using PBMCs. These receptor sequences come from a human donor in good health.

DNA for the CDR3: TGTGCCAGCAGCCCCCCTTATCAGCCCCAGCATTTT. This codes for CASSPPYQPQHF. The rearrangement uses TRBV2 and TRBJ1-5; D ambiguous. CDR1 and CDR2 from the germline V gene are SNHLY and FYNNEI. V gave up 6 bases and J gave up 5 bases, with 8 bases separating them. The CDR3 sequence is 12 residues long. Full variable domain (missing parts from reference TRBV2 and TRBJ1-5): EPEVTQTPSHQVTQMGQEVILRCVPISNHLYFYWYRQILGQKVEFLVSFYNNEISEKSEIFDDQFSVERPDGSNFTLKIRSTKLEDSAMYFCASSPPYQPQHFGDGTRLSIL.

This clone was counted a single time. The V and J genes are TRBV2 and TRBJ2-2, with 11 bases that match TRBD2. Germline trimming cut 4 bases from V and 5 bases from J; bases unmatched to any gene: 3. The length of the CDR3 is 15 residues. Germline V gene sequence: CDR1 SNHLY, CDR2 FYNNEI. The CDR3 is CASSGSGGATGELFF. In DNA, the CDR3 is TGTGCCAGCAGTGGTAGCGGGGGGGCGACCGGGGAGCTGTTTTTT.

V gene TRBV7-8 combines with J gene TRBJ2-7; no reliable D call. Germline-derived CDR1 and CDR2 are SGHVS and FQNEAQ. CDR3 length equals 14 residues. V shed 1 base and J shed 3 bases, with 10 bases lying between them. CDR3 bases: TGTGCCAGCAGCTTAGGATTGCAGTACTACGAGCAGTACTTC. Its translation: CASSLGLQYYEQYF.

The chain links TRBV5-1 to TRBJ2-6; 8 bases match TRBD1. Germline CDR1 is SGHRS and CDR2 is YFSETQ. V was clipped by 4 bases and J by 0 bases; unmatched bases: 6. The CDR3 runs 17 residues. CDR3 in amino acids: CASSTGQDGSGANVLTF. In DNA form, the CDR3 reads TGCGCCAGCAGCACGGGACAGGACGGCTCTGGGGCCAACGTCCTGACTTTC.

The CDR3 protein is CASSTTQDTGELFF. CDR3 DNA sequence: TGTGCCAGCAGCACGACTCAAGACACCGGGGAGCTGTTTTTT. The gene calls are TRBV7-8 and TRBJ2-2, with D unclear. With 5 bases removed from V and 3 bases from J, the gap between germline ends came to 10 bases. The CDR3 consists of 14 residues. Germline CDR1 reads SGHVS; CDR2 reads FQNEAQ.

This chain joins TRBV10-1 and TRBJ1-5; D unresolved. Germline CDR1 WNHNN, CDR2 SYGVQD (reference sequence). The CDR3 contains 15 residues. Trimming took 1 base from V and 0 from J, leaving 7 bases between them. CDR3: CASSELRDSNQPQHF. In nucleotides, the CDR3 is TGCGCCAGCAGTGAGTTGCGGGATAGCAATCAGCCCCAGCATTTT.

This rearrangement joins TRBV7-9 to TRBJ2-5; 7 nucleotides match TRBD1. The end of the DNA is better explained by TRBJ2-7, so the J call may be wrong. Germline V gene lookup returns CDR1 SEHNR and CDR2 FQNEAQ (reference sequence). The CDR3 extends over 13 amino acids. The CDR3 here is CASSLGQHYEQYF. As DNA, the CDR3 is TGTGCCAGCAGCTTGGGACAGCACTACGAGCAGTACTTC.

This clone was counted only a few times. The chain recombines TRBV6-1 with TRBJ1-2, with D unclear. CDR1 and CDR2 from the germline V gene are MNHNS and SASEGT. The CDR3 sequence is 12 residues long. V lost 3 bases and J lost 6, with 8 bases in between. The chain's CDR3 is CASSDVQHGYTF. The CDR3 region has the DNA TGTGCCAGCAGTGATGTACAGCATGGCTACACCTTC.

V and J are TRBV27 and TRBJ2-5, with D perhaps matching TRBD1 (6 bases). Trimming pared 8 bases from V and 0 bases from J, leaving 16 bases between. CDR1 is MNHEY, CDR2 SMNVEV, per germline (reference sequence). The CDR3 is 15 amino acids. As DNA, the CDR3 is TGTGCCAGCGGACCTTACGGACAGTACCAAGAGACCCAGTACTTC. Amino acids: CASGPYGQYQETQYF.

The chain is built from TRBV5-5 and TRBJ1-4; D uncertain. The CDR3 extends over 17 amino acids. Trimming removed 2 bases at V and 8 bases at J, with 22 bases between. Germline assignment: CDR1 SGHKS and CDR2 YYEKEE (reference sequence). CDR3 sequence reads: CASSFQLVKSGAEKLFF. CDR3 DNA sequence: TGTGCCAGCAGCTTCCAGCTTGTGAAATCGGGTGCAGAAAAACTGTTTTTT.

The rearrangement links TRBV11-3 to TRBJ2-2, with 8 bases fitting TRBD2. CDR3 size: 15 residues. Looked up from germline, CDR1 is SGHNT and CDR2 is YENEEA. J lost 5 bases, V lost 5 bases, and 7 bases had no gene match. CDR3: CASSGGRGGTGELFF. The CDR3 region has the DNA TGTGCCAGCAGCGGCGGACGGGGGGGAACCGGGGAGCTGTTTTTT.

This clone has a handful of counts. The chain combines TRBV6-5 with TRBJ1-1, with 8 nucleotides matching TRBD1. The CDR3 has 11 residues. V lost 5 bases to trimming and J lost 8 bases; unmatched junction nucleotides: 1. Germline CDR1 is MNHEY and CDR2 is SVGAGI. The DNA for the CDR3 is TGTGCCAGCAGTCGGGACAGGGAAGCTTTCTTT. Translation: CASSRDREAFF.

Points on this clone: This sample includes further DNA sequences coding for the same CDR3. The J gene is TRBJ1-1, the V gene TRBV5-1; a weak D match, TRBD1 (6 bases). V dropped 4 bases and J dropped 3 bases, with 13 bases sitting between them. The CDR3 extends over 14 amino acids. In germline, CDR1 is SGHRS, CDR2 YFSETQ. The CDR3 sequence is CASSLQGSDTEAFF. CDR3 sequence (DNA): TGCGCCAGCAGCCTACAGGGTTCCGACACTGAAGCTTTCTTT.

V and J are TRBV29-1 and TRBJ1-2; TRBD1 is a possible D gene (5 bases). The CDR3 is made up of 14 amino acids. In germline, CDR1 is SQVTM, CDR2 ANQGSEA. The V end lost 4 bases, the J end lost 4 bases, and 16 bases lay between the germline ends. CDR3 region: CSVVTEGNSYGYTF. In DNA, the CDR3 is TGCAGCGTTGTGACGGAGGGGAATAGCTATGGCTACACCTTC.

The genes are TRBV6-5 and TRBJ1-1; D uncertain. This CDR3 contains 14 residues. The germline CDR1 and CDR2 sequences are MNHEY and SVGAGI. Trimming shortened V by 6 bases and J by 4 bases, and 15 bases separated the two germline ends. The CDR3 loop is CASRRSVLGTEAFF. The CDR3 DNA sequence: TGTGCCAGCAGACGATCCGTACTCGGCACTGAAGCTTTCTTT.

The V gene is TRBV2, the J gene TRBJ1-3; TRBD1 might be the D (5 bases). V was cut by 1 base and J by 15 bases, with 16 bases left in between. Germline V gene sequence: CDR1 SNHLY, CDR2 FYNNEI. The CDR3 length is 13 residues. CDR3 in amino acids: CASSEGGRSSKYF. CDR3 DNA sequence: TGTGCCAGCAGTGAAGGGGGCAGAAGCTCAAAATATTTT.

This clone was seen a single time. The chain couples TRBV5-1 to TRBJ1-2, with 7 bases aligning to TRBD1. The germline CDR1 and CDR2 sequences are SGHRS and YFSETQ. This CDR3 region has 13 residues. V trimming: 8 bases; J trimming: 4 bases; junction bases outside the gene matches: 8. As DNA, the CDR3 is TGCGCCAGTTCCAAGGGACAGATCTATGGCTACACCTTC. This codes for CASSKGQIYGYTF.